This TCR beta chain stems from a study of CD8+CD57+ T cells in acquired aplastic anemia. Looking at the study overall: Isolated CD4+ and CD8+ cells, once sorted, yielded DNA averaging around 3.3 ug. For CD4+ cells, healthy donors had an average of approximately 11 million reads.

Study observations and caveats: With respect to CD8+ Simpson's diversity, patients and controls did not differ significantly. Almost 30 sequences, all CD8+ CDR3, were shared between patients and controls.

Profiling of TCR beta VDJ combinations and CDR3 sequences used genomic DNA as template. TCRdb processed the reads anew with MiXCR; each CDR3 protein has one entry. In the table there are hundreds of thousands of distinct CDR3 sequences, under 80% of which are singletons. With regard to this clonotype: Its antigen is unidentified. Germline and junction disagree at one end, which may indicate a read error.

Germline CDR1 reads KGHDR; CDR2 reads SFDVKD. The CDR3 contains 15 residues. The chain recombines TRBV24-1 with TRBJ2-7, with D perhaps matching TRBD1 or TRBD2 (5 bases each). The sequence was obtained from a human donor in good health, serving as a control. Source material: sorted CD4+, CD8+, or CD8+CD57+ T cells (not recorded which) from PBMCs. The CDR3 sequence: CAASDVDGTPYEQYF. The CDR3 region has the DNA TGTGCCGCCAGTGATGTCGACGGGACCCCCTACGAGCAGTACTTC.